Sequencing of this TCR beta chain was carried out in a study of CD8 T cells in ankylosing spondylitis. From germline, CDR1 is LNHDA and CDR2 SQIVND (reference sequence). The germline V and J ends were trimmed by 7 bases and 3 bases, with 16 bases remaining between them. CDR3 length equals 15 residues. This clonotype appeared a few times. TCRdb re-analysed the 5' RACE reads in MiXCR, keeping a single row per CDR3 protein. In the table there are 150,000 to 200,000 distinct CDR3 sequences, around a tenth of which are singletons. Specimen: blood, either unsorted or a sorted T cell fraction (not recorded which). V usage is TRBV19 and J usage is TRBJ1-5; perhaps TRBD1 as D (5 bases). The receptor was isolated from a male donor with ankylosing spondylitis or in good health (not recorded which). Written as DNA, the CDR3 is TGTGCCAGTACTACTTTACAGGCATACAATCAGCCCCAGCATTTT. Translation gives CASTTLQAYNQPQHF. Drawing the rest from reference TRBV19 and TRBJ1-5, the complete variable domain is DGGITQSPKYLFRKEGQNVTLSCEQNLNHDAMYWYRQDPGQGLRLIYYSQIVNDFQKGDIAEGYSVSREKKESFPLTVTSAQKNPTAFYLCASTTLQAYNQPQHFGDGTRLSIL.